Below, 10 T cell receptor beta chains from the same sample are listed, as sequenced in a study of cytomegalovirus exposure and HLA in healthy donors. The primer mix had 60 Vbeta and 13 Jbeta primers. Clones were read by immunoSEQ multiplex PCR, and TCRdb kept only the in-frame ones, dropping some. The table records around 45,000 clones, 51% of them present only once. The sample taken for sequencing was PBMCs. These receptors all come from a man between 60 and 70 years old in good health and CMV-seronegative.

The chain recombines TRBV6-1 with TRBJ2-1, with TRBD1 identical over 7 bases. CDR3 length: 11 residues. Germline CDR1 and CDR2: MNHNS and SASEGT. V was clipped by 8 bases and J by 15 bases; unmatched bases: 10. CDR3 loop: CASLLGGAWFF. CDR3 in DNA: TGTGCCAGCTTGCTAGGGGGCGCGTGGTTCTTC.

The rearrangement joins TRBV10-3 to TRBJ1-1; 9 bases are a match to TRBD1. V shed 6 bases, J shed 7 bases, and the junction held 9 bases outside the gene matches. CDR1 is ENHRY, CDR2 SYGVKD, per germline. CDR3 length: 14 amino acids. CDR3 loop: CAIRERDRAIEAFF. The CDR3 coding sequence is TGTGCCATCAGAGAAAGGGACAGGGCAATTGAAGCTTTCTTT.

The rearrangement uses TRBV4-3 and TRBJ2-5; TRBD2 is a possible D gene (6 bases). Deletions cut 0 bases from V and 5 bases from J, with 16 bases between. CDR1 and CDR2 (germline): LGHNA, YSLEER. The CDR3 is made up of 16 amino acids. This CDR3 reads CASSQDLVAVEETQYF. The DNA for the CDR3 is TGCGCCAGCAGCCAAGATCTGGTAGCGGTCGAGGAGACCCAGTACTTC.

The gene calls are TRBV6-5 and TRBJ2-7, with no clear D. Germline V gene sequence: CDR1 MNHEY, CDR2 SVGAGI. The CDR3 extends over 10 amino acids. V lost 8 bases and J lost 6, with 8 bases in between. In DNA form, the CDR3 reads TGTGCCAGCGGGCGCCGCGAGCAGTACTTC. Translation gives CASGRREQYF.

The chain employs TRBV7-8 and TRBJ1-5, with a tentative D call TRBD1 (5 bases). Trimming took off 0 bases at V and 5 bases at J, with 17 bases between the two ends. The CDR3 spans 17 residues. Looked up from germline, CDR1 is SGHVS and CDR2 is FQNEAQ. The CDR3 DNA reads as TGTGCCAGCAGCTTAGCGTCTGGGGGGAAGAGGGATCAGCCCCAGCATTTT. Protein product: CASSLASGGKRDQPQHF.

Of note for this clone: The junction differs from germline at one of its ends, possibly a read error. The chain is built from TRBV30 and TRBJ2-7, with D hard to call. The germline V gene has CDR1 GTSNPN and CDR2 SVGIG (reference sequence). This CDR3 has 11 amino acids. The CDR3 nucleotides are TGTGCCTGGGGTGTAATCGGCGAGCAGTACTTC. The encoded protein is CAWGVIGEQYF.

The chain employs TRBV9 and TRBJ2-3, with unresolved D. Germline loops: CDR1 SGDLS, CDR2 YYNGEE. This CDR3 comprises 12 residues. The V end was cut by 2 bases, the J end by 6 bases, with 7 bases between. The CDR3 here is CASSVPGDTQYF. The DNA of the CDR3 is TGTGCCAGCAGCGTGCCCGGGGATACGCAGTATTTT.

This clone showed up just a few times. This chain joins TRBV7-2 and TRBJ2-1; D gene uncertain. The length of the CDR3 is 13 residues. Germline CDR1 SGHTA, CDR2 FQGNSA. The V gene lost 4 bases and the J gene lost 3 bases, with 7 bases spanning the gap. CDR3 coding DNA: TGTGCCAGCAGCTCGAACAGCTACAATGAGCAGTTCTTC. Protein: CASSSNSYNEQFF.

A few counts support this clone. V gene TRBV5-4 combines with J gene TRBJ2-2; 10 nucleotides agree with TRBD1. The CDR3 covers 17 residues. Looked up from germline, CDR1 is SGHNT and CDR2 is YYREEE (reference sequence). V trimming: 4 bases; J trimming: 6 bases; junction bases outside the gene matches: 12. The CDR3 protein is CASSPSGTGVVSGELFF. CDR3 bases: TGTGCCAGCAGCCCGAGCGGGACAGGGGTCGTATCCGGGGAGCTGTTTTTT. Filled out from reference TRBV5-4 and TRBJ2-2, the complete variable domain reads ETGVTQSPTHLIKTRGQQVTLRCSSQSGHNTVSWYQQALGQGPQFIFQYYREEENGRGNFPPRFSGLQFPNYSSELNVNALELDDSALYLCASSPSGTGVVSGELFFGEGSRLTVL.

The V gene is TRBV5-6, the J gene TRBJ2-7; possibly TRBD2 for D (5 bases). Trimming cost V 0 bases and J 2 bases, with 9 bases left between them. The CDR3 sequence is 14 residues long. Germline V gene lookup returns CDR1 SGHDT and CDR2 YYEEEE. Written as DNA, the CDR3 is TGTGCCAGCAGCTTGGCCGGGGTAACCTACGAGCAGTACTTC. Its protein product is CASSLAGVTYEQYF.